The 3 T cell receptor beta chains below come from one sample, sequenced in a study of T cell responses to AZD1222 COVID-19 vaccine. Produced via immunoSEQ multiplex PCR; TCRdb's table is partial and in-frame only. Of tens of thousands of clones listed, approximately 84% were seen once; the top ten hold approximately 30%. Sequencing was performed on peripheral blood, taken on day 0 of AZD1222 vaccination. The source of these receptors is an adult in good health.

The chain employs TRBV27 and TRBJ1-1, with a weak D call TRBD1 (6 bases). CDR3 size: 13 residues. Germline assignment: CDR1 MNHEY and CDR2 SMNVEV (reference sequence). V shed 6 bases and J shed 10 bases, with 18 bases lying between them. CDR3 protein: CASSSAGQYGAFF. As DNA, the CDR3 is TGTGCCAGCAGCTCAGCCGGACAGTACGGAGCTTTCTTT.

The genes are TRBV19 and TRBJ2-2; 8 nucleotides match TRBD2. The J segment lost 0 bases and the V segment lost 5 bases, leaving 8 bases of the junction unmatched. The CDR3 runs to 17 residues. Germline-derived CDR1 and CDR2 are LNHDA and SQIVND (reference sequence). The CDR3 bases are TGTGCCAGTAGTGGGTCCCCTAGCGGGCCGAACACCGGGGAGCTGTTTTTT. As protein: CASSGSPSGPNTGELFF.

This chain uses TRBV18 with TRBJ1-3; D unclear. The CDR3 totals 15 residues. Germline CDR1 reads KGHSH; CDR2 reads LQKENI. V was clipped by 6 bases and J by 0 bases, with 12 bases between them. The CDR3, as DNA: TGTGCCAGCTCTCAGGACGGAAGCTCTGGAAACACCATATATTTT. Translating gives CASSQDGSSGNTIYF.